The clone carrying this T cell receptor (beta chain) appeared a few times. What it recognizes is unknown. The sample comes from a study of T cells in Graves' hyperthyroidism and ophthalmopathy. The CDR3 has 8 residues. Trimming stripped 8 bases from V and 8 bases from J, with 3 bases between. Germline values: CDR1 MNHEY, CDR2 SMNVEV (reference sequence). Study-wide results and caveats: By a 13 V-J model, ophthalmopathy was set apart from stable hyperthyroidism.

Amplified TCR beta CDR3 regions came from RNA transcripts. First-round RT-PCR with HTBI primers amplified the TCR CDR3 region. Each CDR3 protein gets one entry after TCRdb re-called the multiplex PCR reads with MiXCR. Found here are approximately 480,000 distinct CDR3 sequences, roughly 20% of them singletons; the top ten hold about a quarter. Graves' hyperthyroidism is called stable when ophthalmopathy does not progress within 18 months. The TCR was taken from a man aged 18 to 29 with Graves' hyperthyroidism. What was sequenced was blood. The chain has TRBV27 and TRBJ1-1; D gene unclear. For the CDR3, the DNA is TGTGCCAGCCAAGAAGCTTTCTTT. Its protein is CASQEAFF.